The 23 T cell receptor beta chains below all came from one sample that was sequenced in a study of identical twins. TCRdb re-analysed the 5' RACE reads in MiXCR, keeping a single row per CDR3 protein. The sample consists of under 300,000 distinct CDR3 sequences, about an eighth of them appearing once. The sequenced material came from memory (CD45RO+) T cells sorted from blood. The origin of the receptors is a young woman in good health.

This chain connects TRBV20-1 to TRBJ1-4; perhaps TRBD1 as D (5 bases). Germline CDR1 is DFQATT and CDR2 is SNEGSKA (reference sequence). V shed 6 bases and J shed 1 base, with 18 bases lying between them. CDR3 size: 16 residues. The CDR3 is CSAAERGGLTNEKLFF. The CDR3 DNA is TGCAGTGCAGCGGAGAGGGGAGGACTAACTAATGAAAAACTGTTTTTT.

This clonotype was seen ten or more times. The gene calls are TRBV5-1 and TRBJ1-2; the D is unclear. Germline values: CDR1 SGHRS, CDR2 YFSETQ. The CDR3 loop spans 12 amino acids. V was pared by 0 bases and J by 6 bases, with 6 bases between. This CDR3 is CASSLEGHGYTF. The DNA of the CDR3 is TGCGCCAGCAGCTTGGAGGGCCATGGCTACACCTTC.

The chain uses TRBV7-3 and TRBJ1-1; tentatively, D is TRBD1 (5 bases). Between the trimmed V and J ends, which lost 8 bases and 6 bases, there was a span of 19 bases. This CDR3 has 14 residues. From germline, CDR1 is SGHTA and CDR2 FQGTGA. The CDR3 sequence: CASSVRSAQAEAFF. As DNA, the CDR3 is TGTGCCAGCTCGGTTCGAAGCGCACAGGCTGAAGCTTTCTTT.

This clonotype was observed a handful of times. The V and J genes are TRBV7-6 and TRBJ1-2; maybe TRBD1 (5 bases). Germline assignment: CDR1 SGHVS and CDR2 FNYEAQ. The CDR3 is 16 residues long. Trimming removed 4 bases from V and 8 bases from J, with 23 bases in between. CDR3 sequence reads: CASSSPGGAGVEGYTF. The CDR3 DNA follows: TGTGCCAGCAGCTCCCCCGGAGGGGCCGGAGTAGAGGGCTACACCTTC.

V and J are TRBV9 and TRBJ2-7, with D uncertain. The length of the CDR3 is 15 residues. Trimming took 0 bases from V and 2 from J, leaving 12 bases between them. Germline assignment: CDR1 SGDLS and CDR2 YYNGEE. The DNA of the CDR3 is TGTGCCAGCAGCGTAGGATCAGGAGCCACCTACGAGCAGTACTTC. It is translated as CASSVGSGATYEQYF.

The V and J genes are TRBV20-1 and TRBJ1-1; D is unclear. The CDR3 extends over 12 amino acids. Trimming pared 6 bases from V and 6 bases from J, leaving 14 bases between. Per germline, CDR1 DFQATT and CDR2 SNEGSKA (reference sequence). The CDR3, as DNA: TGCAGTGCCGGGCAAGCGGTCGCTGAAGCTTTCTTT. Translated, it gives CSAGQAVAEAFF.

With regard to this clonotype: This may come from a read error, since a much larger clone is one base off. The conserved final phenylalanine or tryptophan is absent from the CDR3, which likely points to a read error. The CDR3: CSVGHDEQYI. The CDR3 bases are TGCAGCGTTGGGCACGACGAGCAGTACATC. The chain has TRBV29-1 and TRBJ2-7; no firm D call. The germline V and J ends were trimmed by 4 bases and 5 bases, with 6 bases remaining between them. The germline V gene encodes CDR1 SQVTM and CDR2 ANQGSEA. CDR3 length: 10 residues.

The rearrangement joins TRBV5-6 to TRBJ2-6; D gene uncertain. The CDR3 runs to 15 residues. V was cut by 6 bases and J by 4 bases, with 14 bases left in between. Germline CDR1 is SGHDT and CDR2 is YYEEEE. The CDR3 is CASTLEMGGANVLTF. In nucleotides, the CDR3 is TGTGCCAGCACCCTGGAGATGGGCGGGGCCAACGTCCTGACTTTC.

The J gene is TRBJ2-1, the V gene TRBV12-3 or TRBV12-4; 8 bases line up with TRBD2. The CDR3 is 18 residues long. V was clipped by 3 bases and J by 4 bases; unmatched bases: 14. CDR3 bases: TGTGCCAGCAGTTTGGCTATTACTAGCGGTATCGAATACAATGAGCAGTTCTTC. Protein sequence: CASSLAITSGIEYNEQFF.

The chain's CDR3 is CASSSGVTHGKLFF. The CDR3 DNA reads TGTGCCAGCAGCTCCGGGGTTACCCATGGAAAACTGTTTTTT. The genes are TRBV7-9 and TRBJ1-4, with no clear D. Germline V gene lookup returns CDR1 SEHNR and CDR2 FQNEAQ (reference sequence). The CDR3 totals 14 residues. V was cut by 4 bases and J by 10 bases, with 16 bases left in between.

This clonotype was seen at least ten times. The chain carries TRBV20-1 and TRBJ1-2; possibly TRBD1 for D (5 bases). Germline V gene data show CDR1 as DFQATT and CDR2 as SNEGSKA (reference sequence). This CDR3 is 13 amino acids long. V was shortened by 0 bases and J by 13 bases, with 18 bases between the two germline ends. CDR3 nucleotide sequence: TGCAGTGCTAGAGAGGGGGAGAAATCTGTGGTCACCTTC. It yields the protein CSAREGEKSVVTF.

In its sample, this clonotype was seen a few times. This chain joins TRBV12-3 or TRBV12-4 and TRBJ1-2, with D perhaps TRBD1 (5 bases). The CDR3 runs to 14 residues. The germline V and J ends were trimmed by 5 bases and 8 bases, with 18 bases remaining between them. The CDR3 DNA reads as TGTGCCAGCAGTGCGGGGGGGATGGGGGGAGGCTACACCTTC. This encodes CASSAGGMGGGYTF.

This clonotype occurred many times. The gene calls are TRBV6-1 and TRBJ1-2; D unclear. The CDR3 length is 12 residues. The V gene's germline CDR1 is MNHNS and CDR2 SASEGT. V was cut by 5 bases and J by 8 bases, with 12 bases left in between. The CDR3 coding sequence is TGTGCCAGCAGTTCATTGAACTGGGGCTACACCTTC. This translates into CASSSLNWGYTF.

This clonotype was seen a handful of times. The V and J genes are TRBV5-1 and TRBJ2-3; D uncertain. Germline-derived CDR1 and CDR2 are SGHRS and YFSETQ. This CDR3 region has 14 residues. V shed 2 bases and J shed 5 bases, with 12 bases lying between them. CDR3 in amino acids: CASSFSSRQDTQYF. The CDR3 nucleotides read TGCGCCAGCAGCTTTTCTTCGCGTCAAGATACGCAGTATTTT.

The chain combines TRBV6-2 or TRBV6-3 with TRBJ2-1, with D hard to call. Trimming removed 8 bases at V and 5 bases at J, with 16 bases between. The CDR3 totals 14 residues. Germline V gene sequence: CDR1 MNHEY, CDR2 SVGEGT. The CDR3 loop reads CASFEGQINNEQFF. The CDR3 DNA follows: TGTGCCAGCTTCGAAGGGCAGATAAACAATGAGCAGTTCTTC.

The chain links TRBV20-1 to TRBJ2-7; tentative D call: TRBD1 (5 bases). The germline V gene has CDR1 DFQATT and CDR2 SNEGSKA (reference sequence). Trimming shortened V by 3 bases and J by 4 bases, and 10 bases separated the two germline ends. The CDR3 consists of 12 residues. The CDR3 coding sequence is TGCAGTGCTAGTGATGACAGTTACGAGCAGTACTTC. It translates to CSASDDSYEQYF.

This clonotype occurred a few times. The V and J genes are TRBV5-6 and TRBJ1-1; no clear D gene. The CDR3 is 15 residues long. V was shortened by 4 bases and J by 6 bases, with 19 bases between the two germline ends. From germline, CDR1 is SGHDT and CDR2 YYEEEE. DNA for the CDR3: TGTGCCAGCAGCGCCCGGAGACGGCCGGCTGCTGAAGCTTTCTTT. Translated, it gives CASSARRRPAAEAFF.

This clonotype was counted between two and nine times. V usage is TRBV27 and J usage is TRBJ2-1, with TRBD1 matching 10 bases. With 8 bases clipped from V and 7 bases from J, the junction kept 8 bases outside the gene matches. The CDR3 consists of 14 residues. Germline loops: CDR1 MNHEY, CDR2 SMNVEV (reference sequence). CDR3 loop: CASGWDRGKNEQFF. The CDR3 nucleotides are TGTGCCAGCGGATGGGACAGGGGAAAGAATGAGCAGTTCTTC.

This clonotype was recorded a few times. The chain employs TRBV3-1 and TRBJ2-1; 14 nucleotides line up with TRBD2. The trim removed 3 bases at V and 3 bases at J, leaving 4 bases unmatched. Germline assignment: CDR1 LGHDT and CDR2 YNNKEL (reference sequence). CDR3 length equals 17 residues. CDR3 bases: TGTGCCAGCAGCCAGAGGACTAGCGGGAGGCACTACAATGAGCAGTTCTTC. This encodes CASSQRTSGRHYNEQFF.

This clonotype was detected only a few times. This likely comes from a read error, as the CDR3 has no conserved phenylalanine or tryptophan at its end. No DNA is shown, since the ends of the CDR3 on it are uncertain; the CDR3 is the one TCRdb lists. CDR3: CASRELPG. The chain recombines TRBV19 with TRBJ2-3; TRBD1 is the table's D call and was not checked against the DNA. The CDR3 totals 8 residues, both ends included. Germline assignment: CDR1 LNHDA and CDR2 SQIVND (reference sequence).

This chain links TRBV6-5 with TRBJ1-2; D ambiguous. The germline V gene encodes CDR1 MNHEY and CDR2 SVGAGI. This CDR3 spans 13 amino acids. The V gene lost 3 bases and the J gene lost 8 bases, with 13 bases spanning the gap. The CDR3 region is CASSYTWTGGYTF. CDR3 nucleotides: TGTGCCAGCAGTTATACCTGGACGGGAGGCTACACCTTC.

The chain couples TRBV20-1 to TRBJ2-1; 15 bases fit TRBD2. The junction had 8 bases not matched to a gene; V was cut back by 7 bases and J by 1 base. CDR1 is DFQATT, CDR2 SNEGSKA, per germline (reference sequence). The CDR3 has 17 residues. CDR3 region: CSVRRTSGGGSYNEQFF. CDR3 nucleotide sequence: TGCAGTGTCAGGCGGACTAGCGGGGGGGGTTCCTACAATGAGCAGTTCTTC.

There are a few counts of this clonotype. J is TRBJ1-6 and V is TRBV6-1; 8 bases agree with TRBD1. The CDR3 sequence is 15 residues long. J was trimmed by 4 bases and V by 6 bases; bases with no gene match: 5. Germline V gene sequence: CDR1 MNHNS, CDR2 SASEGT. CDR3 sequence: CASSPQGAYNSPLHF. DNA of the CDR3: TGTGCCAGCAGCCCTCAGGGGGCGTATAATTCACCCCTCCACTTT.